The rows below give T cell receptor beta chains drawn from one sample of a study of blood T cell repertoires in COVID-19. TCRdb keeps only in-frame clones here, not all; method: immunoSEQ multiplex PCR. The table shows roughly 340,000 clones, with around 91% occurring only once. The sequencing sample was made of peripheral blood. These receptors all come from a woman younger than 35 who had recovered from COVID-19. Both conserved end residues are trimmed from each CDR3. The D gene is left open where the match is weak.

D	V	J	CDR3
TRBD2	TRBV9	TRBJ2-2	ASSGAGTKKLGSPGELF
TRBD1	TRBV19	TRBJ1-4	ASSKTGGTNEKLF
-	TRBV6-1	TRBJ1-2	ASSDPRMGRNYGYT
TRBD1	TRBV19	TRBJ1-3	ASSSRDRGLSGNTIY
-	TRBV5-1	TRBJ2-2	ASSSRTVNTGELF
-	TRBV7-8	TRBJ1-1	ASSEGVNTEAF
TRBD2	TRBV7-2	TRBJ2-1	ASSPSGSLANEQF
TRBD2	TRBV5-1	TRBJ2-2	ASSLVRTSGTGELF
-	TRBV7-9	TRBJ1-1	ASSLGRVTAEAF
TRBD1	TRBV6-6	TRBJ1-1	ASSRKPTGVNTEAF
-	TRBV10-1	TRBJ2-5	ASSESGRSGETQY
TRBD1	TRBV24-1	TRBJ1-1	ATSGTSGTGEGSTEAF
-	TRBV6-4	TRBJ1-5	ASSDSGGYNQPQH
TRBD2	TRBV9	TRBJ2-1	ASSPSGTSYNEQF
TRBD1	TRBV9	TRBJ1-6	ASSVALKTGFSPLH
TRBD2	TRBV11-3	TRBJ2-1	ASSLDLLAGPNEQF
-	TRBV11-3	TRBJ2-2	ASSLGLGVWERARAGELF
-	TRBV5-1	TRBJ1-2	ASSLGSSERGYT
-	TRBV5-8	TRBJ2-3	ASSRLSSTDTQY
TRBD2	TRBV27	TRBJ2-2	ASGDTTGLVGELF
-	TRBV4-1	TRBJ2-1	ASSSRPGGGNEQF
-	TRBV4-3	TRBJ1-2	ASSQETGGSSGNGYT